The rows below give T cell receptor beta chains drawn from one sample of a study of Graves' ophthalmopathy and Graves' hyperthyroidism. TCRdb used MiXCR to reprocess the multiplex PCR reads, holding one entry per CDR3 protein. Among around 590,000 distinct CDR3 sequences, approximately 37% were seen once, and the ten largest hold about 4.2%. The source material was peripheral blood or thyroid tissue (not recorded which). The receptors come from an adult man with Graves' hyperthyroidism. Each CDR3 is given with its conserved first and last residue. D genes are given only for firm matches. For some rows the clone size is stated as once, few or many, or as a class when expanded; others skip it.

cdr3_nt cdr3_aa j_call d_call clone_size v_call
TGTGCCAGCAGCTTATGGGGGACTCAAGAGACCCAGTACTTC CASSLWGTQETQYF TRBJ2-5 . . TRBV7-2
TGTGCTAGTGGTTTGGTAGACAGAAACCCTGGGGCCAACGTCCTGACTTTC CASGLVDRNPGANVLTF TRBJ2-6 . few TRBV12-5
TGCAGTGCTAGCCCACAGGGGATCAACACTGAAGCTTTCTTT CSASPQGINTEAFF TRBJ1-1 TRBD1 many TRBV20-1
TGTGCCAGCAGCGCCCCAACGGGACGAGGGACCCAGTACTTC CASSAPTGRGTQYF TRBJ2-5 . . TRBV7-2
TGTGCCACCAGCAGCGTTCGGGACGGCTACGAGCAGTACTTC CATSSVRDGYEQYF TRBJ2-7 . . TRBV15
TGTGCCAGCAGTCCCCTAAGGGGAAGGGCCACAGATACGCAGTATTTT CASSPLRGRATDTQYF TRBJ2-3 . . TRBV7-4
TGTGCCAGCAGCCAAGAGGTTGAGGGGACAGTCGGGGTGTCACCCCTCCACTTT CASSQEVEGTVGVSPLHF TRBJ1-6 TRBD1 few TRBV4-2
TGTGCCAGCAGCACACAGGGGACTAGCGGGAGGAATGAGCAGTTCTTC CASSTQGTSGRNEQFF TRBJ2-1 TRBD2 . TRBV11-3
TGTGCCAGCAGTCTAGACGGGACCAGGAGTCCTGGAAACACCATATATTTT CASSLDGTRSPGNTIYF TRBJ1-3 . . TRBV12-3/TRBV12-4
TGCGCCAGCAGCTTTATGGGCAGGGGGGATTCACCCCTCCACTTT CASSFMGRGDSPLHF TRBJ1-6 TRBD1 many TRBV5-1
TGTGCCAGCCTTTTGGGAAACTCCTACGAGCAGTACTTC CASLLGNSYEQYF TRBJ2-7 . . TRBV2
TGTGCCAGCAGCCCAAACAGCTACACCTTC CASSPNSYTF TRBJ1-2 . . TRBV9
TGTGCCAGCAGCTTTCAGACAGGGATCGGCGAGCAGTACTTC CASSFQTGIGEQYF TRBJ2-7 TRBD1 . TRBV7-2
TGTGCCAGCAGTTCAGACAGGTTCTCTGGAAACACCATATATTTT CASSSDRFSGNTIYF TRBJ1-3 . many TRBV7-9
TGCAGTGCTAGCGGGGTCTACAATGAGCAGTTCTTC CSASGVYNEQFF TRBJ2-1 . . TRBV20-1
TGTGCCAGCAGCTTAGTTGCAGGGACGAGGAATGAGCCCCAGCATTTT CASSLVAGTRNEPQHF TRBJ1-5 . . TRBV7-9
TGTGCCAGCAGCGGGGATGACAGGGACCCCTATGGCTACACCTTC CASSGDDRDPYGYTF TRBJ1-2 TRBD1 many TRBV5-5
TGTGCCAGCAGTGCCCAAAATAGCAATCAGCCCCAGCATTTT CASSAQNSNQPQHF TRBJ1-5 . . TRBV12-3/TRBV12-4
TGTGCCAGCAGCTTAACAGGGAAAGAGACCCGGTACTTC CASSLTGKETRYF TRBJ2-7 . . TRBV7-9
TGCAGCGTTGAGCCGGGACAGGGATCCTACGAGCAGTACTTC CSVEPGQGSYEQYF TRBJ2-7 TRBD1 . TRBV29-1
TGTGCCAGCAGCTTAGATCGGGACACCTACGAGCAGTACTTC CASSLDRDTYEQYF TRBJ2-7 . . TRBV13
TGTGCCAGCAGCTTACTGGGGGGCAGCGTCCTGACTTTC CASSLLGGSVLTF TRBJ2-6 . few TRBV7-3
TGTGCCAGCGGTGAGGTGAGGGGACAGCCCCAGCATTTT CASGEVRGQPQHF TRBJ1-5 . . TRBV24-1
TGTGCCACCAGTGTCGGGCCTGGGGCCAACGTCCTGACTTTC CATSVGPGANVLTF TRBJ2-6 . many TRBV24-1
TGTGCCAGCAGTTACTCGGACGGAAGGATATATGGCTACACCTTC CASSYSDGRIYGYTF TRBJ1-2 . few TRBV6-5
TGTGCCAGCAGACGGGATAATGAAAAACTGTTTTTT CASRRDNEKLFF TRBJ1-4 . many TRBV7-9
TGTGCCAGCAGCCCCCGGACTGCCTCTGGAAACACCATATATTTT CASSPRTASGNTIYF TRBJ1-3 . . TRBV12-3/TRBV12-4
TGCAGCGTGAAGGGACAGAATAATTCACCCCTCCACTTT CSVKGQNNSPLHF TRBJ1-6 TRBD1 many TRBV29-1
TGTGCCAGCACCGAACCGGGACAGGTACCCTATGGCTACACCTTC CASTEPGQVPYGYTF TRBJ1-2 TRBD1 many TRBV2
TGTGCCAGCCGGATAGGGGGCAGGGCTCAATATCAGCCCCAGCATTTT CASRIGGRAQYQPQHF TRBJ1-5 TRBD1 many TRBV2
TGTGCCAGCAGTCAGGGAACCTACTCTGGAAACACCATATATTTT CASSQGTYSGNTIYF TRBJ1-3 . many TRBV14
TGTGCCAGCTCACCATCTTCCCACTACGAGCAGTACTTC CASSPSSHYEQYF TRBJ2-7 . . TRBV18
TGTGCCAGCATTCCCTCCGATTCAGATACGCAGTATTTT CASIPSDSDTQYF TRBJ2-3 . . TRBV9
TGTGCCAGCAGTTTAGGGACGGAGACCTCCTACGAGCAGTACTTC CASSLGTETSYEQYF TRBJ2-7 . . TRBV7-4
TGTGCCAGCCGTGTTTCAGGGAACACTGAAGCTTTCTTT CASRVSGNTEAFF TRBJ1-1 . many TRBV14
TGCAGTGCTAGAGATCCCAACAGGTGGGGACCGAATGAAAAACTGTTTTTT CSARDPNRWGPNEKLFF TRBJ1-4 . . TRBV20-1
TGTGCCAGCAGCTTAGAGCTGCGAGGGGGCTACGAGCAGTACTTC CASSLELRGGYEQYF TRBJ2-7 . few TRBV7-2
TGTGCCAGCAGCTTAAGACCGGGACAGGGCAACGAGCAGTACTTC CASSLRPGQGNEQYF TRBJ2-7 TRBD1 many TRBV7-9
TGTGCCAGCAGTTTGTCCCCGTTACAGCGCAAAACACCGAGGGACTACGAGCAGTACTTC CASSLSPLQRKTPRDYEQYF TRBJ2-7 . . TRBV12-3/TRBV12-4
TGTGCCAGCAGTTACGAGGGAGATGAAAAACTGTTTTTT CASSYEGDEKLFF TRBJ1-4 . few TRBV6-6
TGCAGTGCTAGAGCGTCAGGACAGGGGGTGAACACCATATATTTT CSARASGQGVNTIYF TRBJ1-3 TRBD1 many TRBV20-1
TGTGCCAGCCTCAAACAGGGGGCAGGGGCTGGCAATCAGCCCCAGCATTTT CASLKQGAGAGNQPQHF TRBJ1-5 TRBD1 . TRBV7-2
TGCAGTGCTATACAGGGCTACACCTTC CSAIQGYTF TRBJ1-2 . . TRBV20-1
TGTGCCAGCAGCCAAGAGGATGCTGTCGATAATTCACCCCTCCACTTT CASSQEDAVDNSPLHF TRBJ1-6 . many TRBV4-2
TGTGCTAGTGGTACGGACAGGGGGAGACGTGGGGCCAACGTCCTGACTTTC CASGTDRGRRGANVLTF TRBJ2-6 TRBD1 many TRBV12-5
TGCAGTGCTATAGGGACTAGCGGTGCTGAGACCCAGTACTTC CSAIGTSGAETQYF TRBJ2-5 TRBD2 few TRBV20-1
TGTGCCAGTAGTATCCTGCACTCGAACACCGGGGAGCTGTTTTTT CASSILHSNTGELFF TRBJ2-2 . . TRBV19
TGTGCCAGTAGCCCACAGGGAACCGAGAATCAGCCCCAGCATTTT CASSPQGTENQPQHF TRBJ1-5 . . TRBV19
TGTGCCAGTAGTGATGGGACTAGCGGGAGAGGAGAGCAGTACTTC CASSDGTSGRGEQYF TRBJ2-7 TRBD2 many TRBV19
TGTGCCAGCAGTGAAGGCATTGGCGGGGAGCTGTTTTTT CASSEGIGGELFF TRBJ2-2 . many TRBV2
TGCGCCAGCAGCGTAGGACGGGTCATGGAGACCCAGTACTTC CASSVGRVMETQYF TRBJ2-5 . . TRBV5-5
TGTGCCAGCAGTTATCCAGGGGGCGGCTCACCCCTCCACTTT CASSYPGGGSPLHF TRBJ1-6 TRBD1 many TRBV12-3/TRBV12-4
TGTGCCAGCAGTTTCAACAGGGGGCATCAGCCCCAGCATTTT CASSFNRGHQPQHF TRBJ1-5 TRBD1 many TRBV28
TGTGCCAGCAGTGAGGGCAGGGCCTTCGAGCAGTACTTC CASSEGRAFEQYF TRBJ2-7 . . TRBV2
TGTGCCAGCAGTGAGGAGGGCGCGAGGACTAATGAAAAACTGTTTTTT CASSEEGARTNEKLFF TRBJ1-4 . many TRBV2
TGTGCCTGGGGAACGACCTCCCCCTTGTACACTGAAGCTTTCTTT CAWGTTSPLYTEAFF TRBJ1-1 . . TRBV10-3
TGTGCCAGCAGCTTGGGACGTGGGAACGGCGGAAACACCATATATTTT CASSLGRGNGGNTIYF TRBJ1-3 . many TRBV11-1
TGTGCCACCAGCACAGGGCGAGACTATGGCTACACCTTC CATSTGRDYGYTF TRBJ1-2 . many TRBV24-1